The 23 T cell receptor beta chains below were found in one sample sequenced in a study of shared clonotypes between healthy human individuals. TCRdb's copy holds only in-frame clones and misses some; the assay was immunoSEQ multiplex PCR. The data contain 1,400,000 or so clones, just under 99% of them singletons. The sample comprised naive CD4+ T cells sorted from blood. Indicated subset: CD45RA+ positively selected. Receptor source: a young man in good health.

On this clone: This sample also contains other DNA sequences that code for the same CDR3. The V and J genes are TRBV11-2 and TRBJ2-1; either TRBD1 or TRBD2 may fit D (5 bases each). The CDR3 is 14 amino acids. V was shortened by 1 base and J by 4 bases, with 8 bases between the two germline ends. Per the germline V gene, CDR1 is SGHAT and CDR2 is FQNNGV. The CDR3 DNA is TGTGCCAGCAGCTTAGGGGACCGGTACAATGAGCAGTTCTTC. This encodes CASSLGDRYNEQFF.

This chain uses TRBV10-3 with TRBJ2-7; the match to TRBD1 covers 9 bases. The V and J ends lost 9 bases and 2 bases, in that order; junction bases with no gene match: 5. The CDR3 contains 13 residues. The V gene's germline CDR1 is ENHRY and CDR2 SYGVKD. This CDR3 reads CAIRTGETYEQYF. The CDR3 DNA follows: TGTGCCATAAGGACAGGGGAGACCTACGAGCAGTACTTC.

The rearrangement uses TRBV7-2 and TRBJ2-7, with no clear D. CDR1 is SGHTA, CDR2 FQGNSA, per germline. The length of the CDR3 is 16 residues. Trimming shortened V by 3 bases and J by 1 base, and 16 bases separated the two germline ends. The CDR3 sequence: CASSLTPNVGSYEQYF. The CDR3 DNA sequence: TGTGCCAGCAGCTTGACCCCAAACGTGGGGTCCTACGAGCAGTACTTC.

The chain recombines TRBV4-2 with TRBJ2-1; 13 nucleotides agree with TRBD2. Trimming removed 1 base from V and 4 bases from J; junction bases left unmatched: 10. CDR3 size: 19 residues. CDR1 is LGHNA, CDR2 YNFKEQ, per germline. The CDR3 bases are TGTGCCAGCAGCCAAGCCCAATCCGGGACTAGCGGGAATTACAATGAGCAGTTCTTC. It specifies CASSQAQSGTSGNYNEQFF.

This clone is a singleton in its sample. The chain couples TRBV10-2 to TRBJ1-5; D gene unclear. Germline V CDR1 and CDR2: WSHSY, SAAADI. The CDR3 has 18 amino acids. Trimming left V 1 base short and J 3 bases short, with 19 bases between. The CDR3 DNA reads TGCGCCAGCAGTGAGTTGACCCGTTTTGGCTCTTACAATCAGCCCCAGCATTTT. It translates to CASSELTRFGSYNQPQHF.

The V and J genes are TRBV6-5 and TRBJ2-7; TRBD2 agrees at 9 bases. The germline gives CDR1 MNHEY, CDR2 SVGAGI. The CDR3 spans 15 residues. V was pared by 0 bases and J by 2 bases, with 2 bases of the junction left unmatched. CDR3 DNA: TGTGCCAGCAGTTACTCTAGCGGGGGACCCTACGAGCAGTACTTC. Protein sequence: CASSYSSGGPYEQYF.

This clone was observed a handful of times. The sample has other DNA sequences that encode this CDR3 too. This CDR3 is CASSVDPSYEQYF. Here the CDR3 DNA reads TGTGCCAGCAGCGTAGACCCATCCTACGAGCAGTACTTC. This chain connects TRBV9 to TRBJ2-7, with unresolved D. Germline CDR1 and CDR2: SGDLS and YYNGEE. Trimming left V 0 bases short and J 1 base short, with 5 bases between. The CDR3 covers 13 residues.

The rearrangement links TRBV7-2 to TRBJ2-1; no definite D call. V dropped 2 bases and J dropped 4 bases, with 15 bases sitting between them. The CDR3 runs 16 residues. From germline, CDR1 is SGHTA and CDR2 FQGNSA. As DNA, the CDR3 is TGTGCCAGCAGCTTACAGCCACTAACTACGTACAATGAGCAGTTCTTC. Translation: CASSLQPLTTYNEQFF.

The genes are TRBV7-9 and TRBJ2-5, with a weak D call TRBD2 (5 bases). Germline CDR1 is SEHNR and CDR2 is FQNEAQ (reference sequence). This CDR3 is 13 amino acids long. V lost 1 base and J lost 4, with 7 bases in between. The CDR3 sequence: CASSLVEGETQYF. The DNA of the CDR3 is TGTGCCAGCAGCTTAGTTGAGGGAGAGACCCAGTACTTC.

The chain is built from TRBV7-9 and TRBJ1-3; 8 positions match TRBD1. Per the germline V gene, CDR1 is SEHNR and CDR2 is FQNEAQ (reference sequence). Trimming cost V 5 bases and J 0 bases; bases outside gene matches: 3. The CDR3 has 15 residues. CDR3 residues: CASSTDRGSGNTIYF. The CDR3 DNA reads as TGTGCCAGCAGCACAGACAGGGGCTCTGGAAACACCATATATTTT.

The chain recombines TRBV19 with TRBJ2-1, with a weak D call TRBD1 (6 bases). Trimming stripped 3 bases from V and 0 bases from J, with 18 bases between. The CDR3 extends over 18 amino acids. Germline V CDR1 and CDR2: LNHDA, SQIVND (reference sequence). This CDR3 is CASSISGALRGSYNEQFF. As DNA, the CDR3 is TGTGCCAGTAGTATCTCAGGGGCCCTTAGGGGCTCCTACAATGAGCAGTTCTTC.

The chain recombines TRBV5-1 with TRBJ2-7; D is undetermined. CDR3 length equals 11 residues. Looked up from germline, CDR1 is SGHRS and CDR2 is YFSETQ. Trimming took 2 bases from V and 5 from J, leaving 5 bases between them. This chain's CDR3 is CASSFGNEQYF. The CDR3 region has the DNA TGCGCCAGCAGCTTCGGTAACGAGCAGTACTTC.

This sequence joins TRBV9 and TRBJ1-2, with 8 bases lining up with TRBD1. CDR1 is SGDLS and CDR2 is YYNGEE in the germline V gene. V was clipped by 3 bases and J by 5 bases; unmatched bases: 3. There are 13 residues in the CDR3. The CDR3: CASSGGQGYGYTF. The CDR3 DNA follows: TGTGCCAGCAGCGGCGGACAGGGATATGGCTACACCTTC.

This chain joins TRBV28 and TRBJ1-1; D unresolved. The CDR3 extends over 12 amino acids. Germline-derived CDR1 and CDR2 are MDHEN and SYDVKM. Trimming shortened V by 8 bases and J by 4 bases, and 11 bases separated the two germline ends. Here the CDR3 DNA reads TGTGCCAGCCGTATTTTGGGCACTGAAGCTTTCTTT. This gives the protein CASRILGTEAFF.

This clone was seen only once. V is TRBV19 and J is TRBJ2-7; 12 bases fit TRBD2. Trimming removed 2 bases from V and 0 bases from J; junction bases left unmatched: 5. The CDR3 has 17 amino acids. The V gene's germline CDR1 is LNHDA and CDR2 SQIVND (reference sequence). This CDR3 is CASSIQLAGGLSYEQYF. In nucleotides, the CDR3 is TGTGCCAGTAGTATACAACTAGCGGGAGGCCTCTCCTACGAGCAGTACTTC.

The gene calls are TRBV18 and TRBJ2-2; D may be TRBD2 (6 bases). CDR3 length: 16 amino acids. Germline loops: CDR1 KGHSH, CDR2 LQKENI. Trimming removed 3 bases at V and 2 bases at J, with 13 bases between. In nucleotides, the CDR3 is TGTGCCAGCTCACCGGCGGGACGCCAAAACACCGGGGAGCTGTTTTTT. Its translation: CASSPAGRQNTGELFF.

This chain connects TRBV28 to TRBJ1-2; perhaps TRBD1 as D (5 bases). Trimming removed 3 bases at V and 0 bases at J, with 11 bases between. The CDR3 spans 15 residues. CDR1 is MDHEN and CDR2 is SYDVKM in the germline V gene. The CDR3 nucleotides read TGTGCCAGCAGTTTTGAGGGGCCCACTAACTATGGCTACACCTTC. Its translation: CASSFEGPTNYGYTF.

The chain recombines TRBV7-9 with TRBJ1-2; weak D call: TRBD1 (5 bases). Germline loops: CDR1 SEHNR, CDR2 FQNEAQ (reference sequence). The CDR3 length is 15 residues. Trimming removed 5 bases at V and 4 bases at J, with 17 bases between. In nucleotides, the CDR3 is TGTGCCAGCAGCCCACCCGGAGGGGTAGGCTATGGCTACACCTTC. This codes for CASSPPGGVGYGYTF.

V is TRBV5-1 and J is TRBJ2-3; possibly TRBD2 for D (6 bases). Germline V gene sequence: CDR1 SGHRS, CDR2 YFSETQ. The CDR3 runs to 14 residues. With 4 bases removed from V and 4 bases from J, the gap between germline ends came to 13 bases. The CDR3: CASSQTLAADTQYF. The CDR3 DNA is TGCGCCAGCAGCCAAACCTTAGCGGCAGATACGCAGTATTTT.

The J gene is TRBJ2-3, the V gene TRBV9; no clear D. Germline loops: CDR1 SGDLS, CDR2 YYNGEE. V was shortened by 0 bases and J by 6 bases, with 8 bases between the two germline ends. CDR3 length: 13 residues. DNA for the CDR3: TGTGCCAGCAGCGTAGGGCTAGTTGATACGCAGTATTTT. Protein sequence: CASSVGLVDTQYF.

The chain uses TRBV7-2 and TRBJ1-4; TRBD1 agrees at 8 bases. Germline V gene sequence: CDR1 SGHTA, CDR2 FQGNSA. The CDR3 extends over 14 amino acids. The V gene end was trimmed by 5 bases and the J gene end by 6 bases; junction bases not matched to a gene: 5. The CDR3, as DNA: TGTGCCAGCAGCCGAGACAGGGGAGATGAAAAACTGTTTTTT. This encodes CASSRDRGDEKLFF.

The V gene is TRBV7-9, the J gene TRBJ1-1; TRBD1 might be the D (6 bases). Per germline, CDR1 SEHNR and CDR2 FQNEAQ (reference sequence). The CDR3 has 17 residues. Between the trimmed V and J ends, which lost 4 bases and 3 bases, there was a span of 21 bases. The CDR3 protein is CASSSLSARGQYTEAFF. CDR3 bases: TGTGCCAGCAGCTCCCTTTCGGCTCGGGGGCAGTACACTGAAGCTTTCTTT.

This clone has only one observation. V gene TRBV7-9 combines with J gene TRBJ1-4; tentative D call: TRBD1 (5 bases). This CDR3 has 16 amino acids. Germline CDR1 is SEHNR and CDR2 is FQNEAQ (reference sequence). The V end lost 3 bases, the J end lost 8 bases, and 19 bases lay between the germline ends. The CDR3 DNA reads as TGTGCCAGCAGCTTGTGGGCCAGCGGGGCGGAAGAAAAACTGTTTTTT. Protein: CASSLWASGAEEKLFF.